This T cell receptor beta chain was recovered during a study of CD4+ T cells in melanoma. Findings and limits, study-wide: Neoantigen-specific CD4+ T cells in melanoma reportedly had diverse differentiation states. CD8+ T cell, macrophage and B cell function reportedly correlated with neoantigen-specific CD4+ T cells.

The CDR3 totals 16 residues. Germline CDR1 is LNHDA and CDR2 is SQIVND (reference sequence). The junction had 13 bases not matched to a gene; V was cut back by 7 bases and J by 7 bases. Assay: immunoSEQ multiplex PCR; the TCRdb copy retains only in-frame clones and omits some. The sample holds 5,500 to 8,000 clones, approximately 69% seen once. This clone was observed a single time. What it binds is unknown. The sample consisted of cells from a culture (not recorded whether cultured in vitro). The genes are TRBV19 and TRBJ2-1, with 10 bases identical to TRBD1. This TCR derives from a human donor with melanoma. The DNA for the CDR3 is TGTGCCAGTACCTTAGACGGGACAGGGGCCAGGAATGAGCAGTTCTTC. It yields the protein CASTLDGTGARNEQFF.